This TCR beta chain comes out of a study of T cell responses to AZD1222 COVID-19 vaccine (dated by TCRdb to the early 2020s). Study-wide context: TCR sequencing covered more than 230 trial participants: about 210 given two doses of AZD1222 and about 26 given two doses of MenACWY control vaccine. Trial participants were enrolled by age into 18-55, 56-69 and 70-plus year subgroups, with 148, 28 and 57 TCR-sequenced participants respectively.

From the cysteine up to the phenylalanine, the CDR3 has a length of 15 residues. Only the CDR3 DNA is retained, 45 bases long and in frame from the first base. At the junction V is shortened by 5 bases and J by 2 bases; bases outside the gene matches: 3. CDR1 and CDR2 are read off the germline V gene (reference sequence) as SSHAT and FNYEAQ. The investigation overall reported the following: The 56-69-year group was small, and its depth increase did not reach significance, likely because of low power. No day 14 peak-response samples were available, so repertoires were characterized only after the peak T cell response. After two AZD1222 doses, spike-specific TCR breadth and depth were significantly higher than at day 0 and than in MenACWY recipients. Conclusions about previously exposed vaccinees are limited, since just a handful of AZD1222 recipients were seropositive for SARS-CoV-2 at baseline. Reportedly, almost half of the unique spike-specific TCRs recognized epitopes lying outside the regions that are mutated in the B.1.351 and B.1.1.7 variants. The vaccine-associated CD4 TCRs covered the entire spike protein, and the dominant responses fell in regions 160-218 and 743-854. Most participants were white British and females outnumbered males, and the authors suggested that clonal diversity may have been underestimated.

This clone has a single count. The antigen it recognizes is unknown. No base-level quality is on record; no much larger clone is a single base apart. The label giving this sample's time point can be read as: about 28 days (+/-7) after the second vaccine dose. AZD1222 recipients given second doses at about 4 weeks or at about 12 weeks were pooled, since spike-specific TCR depth and breadth were not found to differ between the two schedules. Vaccinee samples came from UK trials COV001 and COV002, including a single-blind randomized controlled phase 2/3 trial of AZD1222 (ChAdOx1 nCoV-19) in healthy adults. Trial participant PBMC samples were collected at day 0 and day 28 after the second dose for TCRbeta chain sequencing. The CDR3 regions of human TCRbeta chains were analyzed by immunosequencing. In the source study's methods: TCRs in the repertoires were compared against a reference library of SARS-CoV-2-specific TCRs that had been generated with the MIRA antigen-specificity platform. Breadth was defined as the fraction of unique TCRs that were SARS-CoV-2-associated. Depth was defined as the fraction of total T cells that were SARS-CoV-2-associated. Using the MIRA data, each spike-specific TCR was assigned both to the spike region to which the TCR was reactive and to a CD4 or CD8 class. Log10-transformed breadth and depth values were compared by one-way ANOVA with Sidak's multiple comparisons tests. As stored in TCRdb, this immuneACCESS dataset retains in-frame rearrangements with V and J assigned. A fraction of the clones does not appear; measured against another copy, unresolved V genes explain less than half of the discrepancy, and the remainder lacks a known reason. The V and J calls and the clone size are those of that table, but D and trimming were determined from the DNA. This sample is represented by some 180,000 clones; around nine tenths of them were singletons. Around 1.1% of the sample lies in the top ten.

This sequence uses TRBV7-7 and TRBJ2-3; 11 central bases correspond to TRBD2. Here the sequenced sample was peripheral blood, taken 28 days after the second AZD1222 dose. This receptor was obtained from an adult who received the AZD1222 COVID-19 vaccine. The nucleotides are TGTGCCAGCAGCAGTAGCGGGGGGGACACAGATACGCAGTATTTT. Translated, this gives CASSSSGGDTDTQYF. Extended through the reference TRBV7-7 and TRBJ2-3 proteins, this CDR3 yields the full variable domain: GAGVSQSPRYKVTKRGQDVTLRCDPISSHATLYWYQQALGQGPEFLTYFNYEAQPDKSGLPSDRFSAERPEGSISTLTIQRTEQRDSAMYRCASSSSGGDTDTQYFGPGTRLTVL.